A single sample is the source of the 10 T cell receptor beta chains below, sequenced in a study of multiple sclerosis patients with progressive multifocal leukoencephalopathy. Profiled with immunoSEQ multiplex PCR; TCRdb holds only in-frame clones, not every one. This table holds under 40,000 clones, 85% to 95% found once. Time point reported: before natalizumab initiation. What was sequenced was PBMCs. These TCRs come from a man aged 25 to 45 with multiple sclerosis.

This chain joins TRBV4-1 and TRBJ2-7; D is uncertain. The CDR3 has 16 residues. Trimming removed 0 bases at V and 7 bases at J, with 19 bases between. Germline V gene data show CDR1 as MGHRA and CDR2 as YSYEKL. The CDR3 DNA follows: TGCGCCAGCAGCCAAGATCAGCTTGGCCCGTTAGGGGAGCAGTACTTC. Translating it yields CASSQDQLGPLGEQYF.

The chain combines TRBV19 with TRBJ1-2; 10 bases are shared with TRBD1. There are 15 residues in the CDR3. From germline, CDR1 is LNHDA and CDR2 SQIVND (reference sequence). Unmatched junction bases numbered 5, after V lost 5 bases and J lost 2 bases. This CDR3 is CASSGPGQGNYGYTF. The CDR3 nucleotides read TGTGCCAGTAGTGGGCCGGGACAGGGGAACTATGGCTACACCTTC.

This chain connects TRBV7-2 to TRBJ2-1; 8 nucleotides align to TRBD1. J gave up 7 bases and V 4 bases, and 9 bases lay outside the gene matches. The CDR3 extends over 15 amino acids. Germline V CDR1 and CDR2: SGHTA, FQGNSA. The CDR3 nucleotides are TGTGCCAGCAGCTCTCGGACAGGGTTATTAAATGAGCAGTTCTTC. It specifies CASSSRTGLLNEQFF.

The chain combines TRBV7-2 with TRBJ2-3, with 10 bases matching TRBD2. Germline CDR1 and CDR2: SGHTA and FQGNSA. V lost 6 bases to trimming and J lost 4 bases; unmatched junction nucleotides: 7. The CDR3 consists of 15 residues. The CDR3 protein is CASSIAGGSADTQYF. CDR3 sequence (DNA): TGTGCCAGCAGTATAGCGGGAGGATCGGCAGATACGCAGTATTTT. The full variable domain, rest sourced from reference TRBV7-2 and TRBJ2-3, is GAGVSQSPSNKVTEKGKDVELRCDPISGHTALYWYRQSLGQGLEFLIYFQGNSAPDKSGLPSDRFSAERTGGSVSTLTIQRTQQEDSAVYLCASSIAGGSADTQYFGPGTRLTVL.

The count of this clone is one. The chain employs TRBV11-1 and TRBJ1-1; D gene unclear. Per germline, CDR1 SGHAT and CDR2 FQDESV (reference sequence). V lost 2 bases to trimming and J lost 0 bases, with 10 bases between them. The CDR3 consists of 15 residues. CDR3: CASSLTQSVNTEAFF. In DNA form, the CDR3 reads TGTGCCAGCAGCTTAACCCAGAGTGTGAACACTGAAGCTTTCTTT.

This sequence joins TRBV20-1 and TRBJ2-1; 7 bases match TRBD1. CDR1 is DFQATT and CDR2 is SNEGSKA in the germline V gene (reference sequence). The CDR3 length is 11 residues. Losses at the gene ends were 5 bases for V and 10 bases for J; bases not matched to a gene: 5. Here the CDR3 DNA reads TGCAGTGCTGCACAGGGACAGGAGCAGTTCTTC. Amino acid sequence: CSAAQGQEQFF.

V usage is TRBV27 and J usage is TRBJ1-1, with a possible D match to TRBD1 (5 bases). Between the trimmed V and J ends, which lost 6 bases and 4 bases, there was a span of 12 bases. This CDR3 region has 13 residues. Germline values: CDR1 MNHEY, CDR2 SMNVEV (reference sequence). The chain's CDR3 is CASSSRGGTEAFF. The DNA of the CDR3 is TGTGCCAGCAGCTCACGGGGGGGCACTGAAGCTTTCTTT.

J is TRBJ1-2 and V is TRBV10-3, with D perhaps TRBD1 (5 bases). Trimming stripped 0 bases from V and 5 bases from J, with 10 bases between. This CDR3 comprises 14 residues. CDR1 ENHRY and CDR2 SYGVKD come from the germline V gene. The CDR3 DNA is TGTGCCATCAGTGAGTCCAGGGAGGGGTATGGCTACACCTTC. Translation gives CAISESREGYGYTF.

Regarding this clone: Sequence at one end of the junction differs from germline and may be a read error. V and J are TRBV2 and TRBJ2-7, with D maybe TRBD1 (5 bases). This CDR3 is built from 10 residues. Germline V CDR1 and CDR2: SNHLY, FYNNEI. The CDR3 nucleotides read TGTGCCAGCTTGGGGCGCCTAAGGCACTTC. Translation: CASLGRLRHF.

V and J are TRBV11-3 and TRBJ2-4, with D tentatively TRBD1 (5 bases). Trimming shortened V by 4 bases and J by 6 bases, and 10 bases separated the two germline ends. Per the germline V gene, CDR1 is SGHNT and CDR2 is YENEEA. The CDR3 contains 13 residues. The CDR3 DNA reads TGTGCCAGCAGCTCAACGGACACAAACATTCAGTACTTC. Translated, it gives CASSSTDTNIQYF.